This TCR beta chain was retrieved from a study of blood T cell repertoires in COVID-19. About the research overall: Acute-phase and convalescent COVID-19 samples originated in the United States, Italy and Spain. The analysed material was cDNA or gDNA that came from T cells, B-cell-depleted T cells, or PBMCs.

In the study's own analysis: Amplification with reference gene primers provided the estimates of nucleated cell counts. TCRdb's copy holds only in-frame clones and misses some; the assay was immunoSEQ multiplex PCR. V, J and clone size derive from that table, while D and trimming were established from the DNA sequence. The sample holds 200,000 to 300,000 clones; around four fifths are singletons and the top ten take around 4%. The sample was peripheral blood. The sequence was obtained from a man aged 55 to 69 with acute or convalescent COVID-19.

The CDR3 DNA reads as TGTGCCAGCAGCTCAGCGGTTGGGCAGGGGAAATACAATGAGCAGTTCTTC. Protein product: CASSSAVGQGKYNEQFF. The J gene is TRBJ2-1, the V gene TRBV7-9, with TRBD1 as a possible D gene (6 bases). Germline V gene data show CDR1 as SEHNR and CDR2 as FQNEAQ (reference sequence). V was cut by 4 bases and J by 4 bases, with 20 bases left in between. The CDR3 is 17 amino acids. Variable domain in full (rest from reference TRBV7-9 and TRBJ2-1): DTGVSQNPRHKITKRGQNVTFRCDPISEHNRLYWYRQTLGQGPEFLTYFQNEAQLEKSRLLSDRFSAERPKGSFSTLEIQRTEQGDSAMYLCASSSAVGQGKYNEQFFGPGTRLTVL.